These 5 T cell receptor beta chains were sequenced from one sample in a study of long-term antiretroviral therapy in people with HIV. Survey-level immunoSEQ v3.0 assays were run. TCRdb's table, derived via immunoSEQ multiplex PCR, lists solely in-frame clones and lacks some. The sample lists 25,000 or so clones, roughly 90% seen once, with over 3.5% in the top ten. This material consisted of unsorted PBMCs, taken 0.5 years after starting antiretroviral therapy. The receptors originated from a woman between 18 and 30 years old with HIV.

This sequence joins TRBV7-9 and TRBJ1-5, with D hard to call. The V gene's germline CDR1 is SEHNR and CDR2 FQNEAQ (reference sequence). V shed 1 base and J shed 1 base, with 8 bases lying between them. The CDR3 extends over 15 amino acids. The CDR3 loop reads CASSLEAGSNQPQHF. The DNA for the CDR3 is TGTGCCAGCAGCTTAGAGGCTGGGAGCAATCAGCCCCAGCATTTT.

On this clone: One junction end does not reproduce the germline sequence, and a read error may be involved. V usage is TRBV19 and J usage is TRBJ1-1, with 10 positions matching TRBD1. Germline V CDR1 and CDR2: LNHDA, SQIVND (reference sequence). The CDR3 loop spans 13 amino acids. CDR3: CASTAPGTGANVF. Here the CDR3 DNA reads TGTGCCAGTACCGCTCCCGGGACAGGGGCTAACGTATTT.

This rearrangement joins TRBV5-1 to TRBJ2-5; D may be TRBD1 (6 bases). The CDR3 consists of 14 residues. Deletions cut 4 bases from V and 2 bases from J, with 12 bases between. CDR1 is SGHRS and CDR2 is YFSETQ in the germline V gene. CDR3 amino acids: CASSRLGGQETQYF. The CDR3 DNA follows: TGCGCCAGCAGCCGCTTAGGGGGTCAAGAGACCCAGTACTTC.

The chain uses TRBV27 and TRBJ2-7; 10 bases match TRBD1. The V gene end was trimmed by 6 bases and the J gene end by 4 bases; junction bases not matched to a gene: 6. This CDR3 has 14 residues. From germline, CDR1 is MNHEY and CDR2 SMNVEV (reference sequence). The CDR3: CASSQGDRGYEQYF. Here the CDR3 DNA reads TGTGCCAGCAGCCAAGGGGACAGGGGTTACGAGCAGTACTTC.

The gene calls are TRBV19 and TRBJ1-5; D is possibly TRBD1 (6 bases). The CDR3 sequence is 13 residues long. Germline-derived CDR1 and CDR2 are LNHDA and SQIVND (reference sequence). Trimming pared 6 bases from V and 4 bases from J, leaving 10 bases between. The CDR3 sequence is CASRGGRNQPQHF. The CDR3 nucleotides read TGTGCCAGTAGGGGGGGCCGAAATCAGCCCCAGCATTTT.